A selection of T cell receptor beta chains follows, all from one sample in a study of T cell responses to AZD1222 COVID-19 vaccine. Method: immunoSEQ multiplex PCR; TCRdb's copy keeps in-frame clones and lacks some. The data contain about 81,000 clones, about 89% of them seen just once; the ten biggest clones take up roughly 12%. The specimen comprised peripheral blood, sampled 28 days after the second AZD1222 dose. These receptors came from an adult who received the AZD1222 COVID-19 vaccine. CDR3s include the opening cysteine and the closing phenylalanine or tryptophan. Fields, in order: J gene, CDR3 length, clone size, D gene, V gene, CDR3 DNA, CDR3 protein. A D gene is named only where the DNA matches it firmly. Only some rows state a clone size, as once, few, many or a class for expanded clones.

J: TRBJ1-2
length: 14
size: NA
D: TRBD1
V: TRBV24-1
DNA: TGTGCCACCAGTGATACCGGGACAGGGAATGGCTACACCTTC
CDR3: CATSDTGTGNGYTF

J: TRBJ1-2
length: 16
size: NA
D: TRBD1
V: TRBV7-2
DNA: TGTGCCAGCAGCCGGGACAGGGGGGGCACGCGGAGTGGCTACACCTTC
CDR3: CASSRDRGGTRSGYTF

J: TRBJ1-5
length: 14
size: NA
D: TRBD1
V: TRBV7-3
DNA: TGTGCCAGCAGCGAAACAGGGGGCTCTCAGCCCCAGCATTTT
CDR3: CASSETGGSQPQHF

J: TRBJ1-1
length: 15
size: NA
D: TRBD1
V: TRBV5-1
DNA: TGCGCCAGCAGCAGTACAGGGGTTTTGGGCACTGAAGCTTTCTTT
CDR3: CASSSTGVLGTEAFF

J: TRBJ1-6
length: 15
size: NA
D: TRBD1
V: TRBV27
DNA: TGTGCCAGCAGATTCTCGGGACAGAATAATTCACCCCTCCACTTT
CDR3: CASRFSGQNNSPLHF

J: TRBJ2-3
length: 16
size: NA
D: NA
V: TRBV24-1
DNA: TGTGCCACCAGTGATTTCGGGGGATTAGGTACAGATACGCAGTATTTT
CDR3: CATSDFGGLGTDTQYF

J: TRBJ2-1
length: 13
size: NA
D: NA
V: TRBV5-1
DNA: TGCGCCAGCAGCTTGGACGGGGCGGGGCTCGAGTTCTTC
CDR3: CASSLDGAGLEFF

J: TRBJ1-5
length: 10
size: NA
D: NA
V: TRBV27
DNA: TGTGCCAGCAGTCCACCATTGAGTCATTTT
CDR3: CASSPPLSHF

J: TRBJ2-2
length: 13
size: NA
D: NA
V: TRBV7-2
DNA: TGTGCCAGCAGCCCCGACTACGGCGGGGAGCTGTTTTTT
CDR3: CASSPDYGGELFF

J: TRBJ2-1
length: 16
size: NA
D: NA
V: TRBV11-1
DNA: TGTGCCAGCAGCTTCCCGACTAGAGGAGCCTACAATGAGCAGTTCTTC
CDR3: CASSFPTRGAYNEQFF

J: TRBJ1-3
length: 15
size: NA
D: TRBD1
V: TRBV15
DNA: TGTGCCACCACCCTAGCCAGGGGGCCCGGAAACACCATATATTTT
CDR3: CATTLARGPGNTIYF

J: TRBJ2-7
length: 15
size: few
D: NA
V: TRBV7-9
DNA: TGTGCCAGCAGCCTCTGGGTATCCGATTCCTACGAGCAGTACTTC
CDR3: CASSLWVSDSYEQYF

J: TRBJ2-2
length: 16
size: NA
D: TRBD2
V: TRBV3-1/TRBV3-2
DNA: TGTGCCAGCAGAAGGACTAGCGGTAAAAACACCGGGGAGCTGTTTTTT
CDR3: CASRRTSGKNTGELFF

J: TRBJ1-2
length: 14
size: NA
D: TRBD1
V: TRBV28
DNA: TGTGCCAGCAGCCCGGGACAGGGGCTCAATGGCTACACCTTC
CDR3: CASSPGQGLNGYTF

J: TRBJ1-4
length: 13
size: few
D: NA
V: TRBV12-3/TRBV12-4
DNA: TGTGCCAGCAGTTTAAAGGGGAATGAAAAACTGTTTTTT
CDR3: CASSLKGNEKLFF

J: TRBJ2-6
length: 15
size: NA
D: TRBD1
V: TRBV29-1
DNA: TGCAGCGTTTCGGCAGGGGGATTTGGGGCCAACGTCCTGACTTTC
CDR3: CSVSAGGFGANVLTF

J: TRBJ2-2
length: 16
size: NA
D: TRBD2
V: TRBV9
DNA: TGTGCCAGCAGCGGACCAGCGGGGGAAAACACCGGGGAGCTGTTTTTT
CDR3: CASSGPAGENTGELFF

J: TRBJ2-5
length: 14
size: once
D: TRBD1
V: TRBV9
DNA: TGTGCCAGCAGCGTCGACACAGGGGTTGAGACCCAGTACTTC
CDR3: CASSVDTGVETQYF

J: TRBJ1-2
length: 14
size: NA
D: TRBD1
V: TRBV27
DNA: TGTGCCAGCAGTCCGATTACAGGGGACTCTGGCTACACCTTC
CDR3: CASSPITGDSGYTF

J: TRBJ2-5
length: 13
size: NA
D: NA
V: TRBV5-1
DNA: TGCGCCAGCAGCCTGGGGGGTTGGGAGACCCAGTACTTC
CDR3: CASSLGGWETQYF

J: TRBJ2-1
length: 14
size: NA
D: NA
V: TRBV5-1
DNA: TGCGCCAGCCAGCTTGGTCAGAACTACAATGAGCAGTTCTTC
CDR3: CASQLGQNYNEQFF

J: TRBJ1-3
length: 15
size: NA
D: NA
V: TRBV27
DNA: TGTGCCAGCGGCTGGGGGAGGGACTCTGGAAACACCATATATTTT
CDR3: CASGWGRDSGNTIYF

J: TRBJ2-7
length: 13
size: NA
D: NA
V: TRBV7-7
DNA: TGTGCTAGCAGCTCCCAAGATTCCTACGAGCAGTACTTC
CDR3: CASSSQDSYEQYF

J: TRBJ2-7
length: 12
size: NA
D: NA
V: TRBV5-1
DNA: TGCGCCAGCAGCTTGCCGGGGTACGAGCAGTACTTC
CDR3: CASSLPGYEQYF

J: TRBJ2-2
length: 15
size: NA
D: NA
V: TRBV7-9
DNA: TGTGCCAGCAGCTCCTTACAGGGTCACACCGGGGAGCTGTTTTTT
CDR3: CASSSLQGHTGELFF

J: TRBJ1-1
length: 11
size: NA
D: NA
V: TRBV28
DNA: TGTGCCAGCACGAGTTGGACTGAAGCTTTCTTT
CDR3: CASTSWTEAFF

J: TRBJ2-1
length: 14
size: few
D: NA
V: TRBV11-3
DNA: TGTGCCAGCAGCTTACGGAGCTCCTACAATGAGCAGTTCTTC
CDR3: CASSLRSSYNEQFF

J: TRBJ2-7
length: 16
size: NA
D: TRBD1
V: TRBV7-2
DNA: TGTGCCAGCAGCTTAGACCCGGGACAGGGGTCCTACGAGCAGTACTTC
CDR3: CASSLDPGQGSYEQYF

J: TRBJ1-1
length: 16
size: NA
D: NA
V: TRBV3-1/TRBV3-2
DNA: TGTGCCAGCAGCCAAACACCGGGCCCAGGGGTCCCTGAAGCTTTCTTT
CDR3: CASSQTPGPGVPEAFF

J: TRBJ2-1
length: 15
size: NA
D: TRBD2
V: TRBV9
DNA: TGTGCCAGCAGCTCAAGAGCGGGGAGCGGGCATGAGCAGTTCTTC
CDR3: CASSSRAGSGHEQFF

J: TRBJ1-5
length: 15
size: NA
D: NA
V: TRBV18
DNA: TGTGCCAGCTCCGCCGGGACCCCGAGCAATCAGCCCCAGCATTTT
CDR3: CASSAGTPSNQPQHF